Following are 11 T cell receptor beta chains from one sample sequenced in a study of cytomegalovirus exposure and HLA in healthy donors. The PCR had 60 Vbeta and 13 Jbeta primers. The method was immunoSEQ multiplex PCR; TCRdb's version includes in-frame clones alone and lacks a portion of them. The data hold under 200,000 clones, with almost 85% observed a single time. The sequenced material came from PBMCs. Receptors were obtained from a woman between 50 and 59 years old in good health and CMV-seronegative.

The V call is TRBV4-1, the J call TRBJ2-2, with 8 nucleotides matching TRBD2. Losses at the gene ends were 0 bases for V and 7 bases for J; bases not matched to a gene: 4. Germline CDR1 MGHRA, CDR2 YSYEKL. This CDR3 comprises 15 residues. This chain's CDR3 is CASSQEPGGSGELFF. In DNA form, the CDR3 reads TGCGCCAGCAGCCAAGAGCCGGGAGGGAGCGGGGAGCTGTTTTTT.

This chain links TRBV29-1 with TRBJ2-5; D might be TRBD1 (6 bases). CDR3 length: 11 residues. Deletions cut 6 bases from V and 7 bases from J, with 12 bases between. Germline V lookup: CDR1 SQVTM, CDR2 ANQGSEA. The CDR3 protein is CSVVGGGTQYF. The CDR3 DNA reads TGCAGCGTAGTAGGGGGTGGGACCCAGTACTTC.

The chain recombines TRBV11-2 with TRBJ2-7; D is unclear. CDR1 is SGHAT, CDR2 FQNNGV, per germline. This CDR3 contains 13 residues. V was shortened by 0 bases and J by 2 bases, with 5 bases between the two germline ends. The DNA for the CDR3 is TGTGCCAGCAGCTTAGACCCAGCCTACGAGCAGTACTTC. This sequence encodes CASSLDPAYEQYF.

The chain couples TRBV5-1 to TRBJ2-7; 8 bases fit TRBD1. The CDR3 length is 14 residues. Germline-derived CDR1 and CDR2 are SGHRS and YFSETQ. The trim removed 4 bases at V and 3 bases at J, leaving 6 bases unmatched. Here the CDR3 reads CASSPRTGSYEQYF. In nucleotides, the CDR3 is TGCGCCAGCAGCCCACGGACAGGGAGCTACGAGCAGTACTTC.

With regard to this clone: Sequence at one end of the junction differs from germline and may be a read error. This chain links TRBV18 with TRBJ2-1, with 11 bases aligning to TRBD2. The length of the CDR3 is 18 residues. Germline V gene lookup returns CDR1 KGHSH and CDR2 LQKENI. The chain's CDR3 is CASSPLAGVGISYNEQFF. The CDR3 nucleotides read TGTGCCAGCTCGCCACTAGCGGGAGTGGGGATTTCCTACAATGAGCAGTTCTTC.

The chain links TRBV28 to TRBJ2-3; possibly TRBD1 for D (5 bases). Germline-derived CDR1 and CDR2 are MDHEN and SYDVKM. The CDR3 sequence is 15 residues long. Trimming shortened V by 2 bases and J by 2 bases, and 11 bases separated the two germline ends. The CDR3 loop reads CASSLQGVHTDTQYF. CDR3 DNA sequence: TGTGCCAGCAGTTTACAAGGGGTCCACACAGATACGCAGTATTTT.

This clone was counted a single time. The CDR3 bases are TGTGCCAGCAGCTTAGGGGTTGGGGAGCAAAACATTCAGTACTTC. Its translation is CASSLGVGEQNIQYF. This rearrangement joins TRBV11-3 to TRBJ2-4, with D possibly matching TRBD2 (5 bases). The CDR3 covers 15 residues. The germline V gene encodes CDR1 SGHNT and CDR2 YENEEA. Between the trimmed V and J ends, which lost 1 base and 5 bases, there was a span of 12 bases. Full variable domain (missing parts from reference TRBV11-3 and TRBJ2-4): EAGVVQSPRYKIIEKKQPVAFWCNPISGHNTLYWYLQNLGQGPELLIRYENEEAVDDSQLPKDRFSAERLKGVDSTLKIQPAELGDSAVYLCASSLGVGEQNIQYFGAGTRLSVL.

The chain uses TRBV2 and TRBJ1-4; D remains ambiguous. Germline V gives CDR1 SNHLY, CDR2 FYNNEI. The CDR3 spans 15 residues. Trimming pared 7 bases from V and 8 bases from J, leaving 20 bases between. The CDR3 bases are TGTGCCAGCACCGCCCGGCCTGACTTAGGCGAAAAACTGTTTTTT. Encoded protein: CASTARPDLGEKLFF.

The CDR3 nucleotides are TGTGCCAGTAGTTTCCCGGGACAGGGGTTCTACGAGCAGTACTTC. This sequence encodes CASSFPGQGFYEQYF. J is TRBJ2-7 and V is TRBV19; TRBD1 matches 10 bases. Germline V gene data show CDR1 as LNHDA and CDR2 as SQIVND (reference sequence). V was clipped by 5 bases and J by 3 bases; unmatched bases: 7. The CDR3 contains 15 residues.

This rearrangement joins TRBV11-2 to TRBJ1-1, with D perhaps TRBD1 (6 bases). The germline V gene encodes CDR1 SGHAT and CDR2 FQNNGV. This CDR3 comprises 13 residues. V was clipped by 4 bases and J by 7 bases, with 13 bases between them. The DNA for the CDR3 is TGTGCCAGCAGCTACCAAGTAGGGGGTGAAGCTTTCTTT. Translating it yields CASSYQVGGEAFF.

This clone was observed once. This chain links TRBV4-2 with TRBJ2-7, with 15 bases that match TRBD2. The V gene end was trimmed by 1 base and the J gene end by 7 bases; junction bases not matched to a gene: 14. Germline-derived CDR1 and CDR2 are LGHNA and YNFKEQ. The CDR3 is 19 residues long. The CDR3 sequence is CASSQVTGLAGGENREQYF. The CDR3 DNA reads as TGTGCCAGCAGCCAAGTAACGGGACTAGCGGGAGGTGAGAATCGGGAGCAGTACTTC.